Each of the 30 T cell receptor beta chains below was sequenced from the same sample in a study of blood T cell repertoires in COVID-19. Data came from immunoSEQ multiplex PCR; TCRdb stores just in-frame clones and leaves some out. The sample shows 200,000 to 300,000 clones, about 82% of them seen only once. The sequenced sample was PBMCs or T cells enriched from blood (not recorded which). These receptors all stem from a woman aged 50 to 60 who had recovered from COVID-19.

The genes are TRBV10-2 and TRBJ1-4, with TRBD1 matching 7 bases. This CDR3 is built from 15 residues. After removal of 2 bases from V and 4 bases from J, the junction contained 4 bases not matched to a gene. Germline CDR1 WSHSY, CDR2 SAAADI. The CDR3 protein is CASSEAGGRNEKLFF. The CDR3 DNA follows: TGCGCCAGCAGTGAGGCAGGGGGACGTAATGAAAAACTGTTTTTT.

On this clone itself: This sample also contains other DNA sequences that code for the same CDR3. The V call is TRBV19, the J call TRBJ1-1; 10 positions agree with TRBD1. Trimming cost V 6 bases and J 5 bases; bases outside gene matches: 3. Per germline, CDR1 LNHDA and CDR2 SQIVND (reference sequence). The CDR3 has 13 amino acids. CDR3 loop: CASSDRGRTEAFF. The CDR3 DNA is TGTGCCAGTAGCGACAGGGGGCGGACTGAAGCTTTCTTT.

The chain couples TRBV18 to TRBJ1-4; 8 positions match TRBD1. Germline trimming cut 4 bases from V and 3 bases from J; bases unmatched to any gene: 7. Germline assignment: CDR1 KGHSH and CDR2 LQKENI. The CDR3 spans 16 residues. CDR3 sequence: CASSQDRGLANEKLFF. The CDR3 DNA is TGTGCCAGCTCACAAGACAGGGGATTAGCTAATGAAAAACTGTTTTTT.

This sequence joins TRBV5-5 and TRBJ1-3; D uncertain. V was trimmed by 2 bases and J by 0 bases, leaving 12 bases between them. CDR1 SGHKS and CDR2 YYEKEE come from the germline V gene (reference sequence). The CDR3 spans 16 residues. Written as DNA, the CDR3 is TGTGCCAGCAGCTTATCTCCCGGGGACTCTGGAAACACCATATATTTT. It encodes CASSLSPGDSGNTIYF.

This clone showed up many times. The chain joins TRBV5-6 to TRBJ1-3; weak D call: TRBD1 (5 bases). The CDR3 length is 13 residues. Germline V gene sequence: CDR1 SGHDT, CDR2 YYEEEE. The ends were cut back, 2 bases at V and 7 bases at J, with 10 bases in the middle. The CDR3 DNA is TGTGCCAGCAGCTTCGGGGGATTTAACACCATATATTTT. Translating gives CASSFGGFNTIYF.

The V and J genes are TRBV5-1 and TRBJ1-2; a weak D match, TRBD1 (6 bases). Germline V gene lookup returns CDR1 SGHRS and CDR2 YFSETQ. With 5 bases removed from V and 7 bases from J, the gap between germline ends came to 15 bases. There are 13 residues in the CDR3. CDR3 DNA sequence: TGCGCCAGCAGAAGTCTACAGGGCCCTGGCTACACCTTC. Residues: CASRSLQGPGYTF. Based on the CDR3 plus reference TRBV5-1 and TRBJ1-2, the full variable domain is KAGVTQTPRYLIKTRGQQVTLSCSPISGHRSVSWYQQTPGQGLQFLFEYFSETQRNKGNFPGRFSGRQFSNSRSEMNVSTLELGDSALYLCASRSLQGPGYTFGSGTRLTVV.

This chain links TRBV29-1 with TRBJ1-2, with 9 positions matching TRBD1. Trimming at V came to 6 bases and at J to 8 bases, leaving 7 bases not matched to a gene. This CDR3 spans 12 amino acids. Germline lookup yields CDR1 SQVTM and CDR2 ANQGSEA. The CDR3 DNA is TGCAGCGTGGGACAGGGAGGTATCGGCTACACCTTC. This translates into CSVGQGGIGYTF.

V gene TRBV2 combines with J gene TRBJ1-2; no firm D call. CDR3 size: 13 residues. The ends were cut back, 10 bases at V and 4 bases at J, with 16 bases in the middle. CDR1 SNHLY and CDR2 FYNNEI come from the germline V gene. The CDR3 nucleotides are TGTGCCACCGTGAATAGCCTAAGCTATGGCTACACCTTC. This encodes CATVNSLSYGYTF.

Comment on this clone: The same CDR3 also results from other DNA sequences found in this sample. The chain recombines TRBV11-3 with TRBJ2-7; D is perhaps TRBD2 (5 bases). V was shortened by 1 base and J by 0 bases, with 7 bases between the two germline ends. CDR1 is SGHNT, CDR2 YENEEA, per germline. The CDR3 covers 14 residues. CDR3 coding DNA: TGTGCCAGCAGCTTAGGAGGGAGCTCCTACGAGCAGTACTTC. Residues: CASSLGGSSYEQYF.

The DNA of the CDR3 is TGTGCCACTTCAAGGGGTGACACCGGGGAGCTGTTTTTT. Translating it yields CATSRGDTGELFF. The chain carries TRBV24-1 and TRBJ2-2; D possibly corresponds to TRBD1 (5 bases). Trimming removed 10 bases from V and 3 bases from J, with 11 bases in between. Germline CDR1 and CDR2: KGHDR and SFDVKD. CDR3 length: 13 residues.

The chain employs TRBV5-1 and TRBJ2-5; 9 bases fit TRBD2. The CDR3 length is 16 residues. After removal of 0 bases from V and 5 bases from J, the junction contained 8 bases not matched to a gene. Germline CDR1 and CDR2: SGHRS and YFSETQ. The CDR3 loop is CASSLAAGGRGETQYF. The CDR3 DNA sequence: TGCGCCAGCAGCTTGGCCGCGGGGGGGCGAGGGGAGACCCAGTACTTC.

The V and J genes are TRBV12-3 or TRBV12-4 and TRBJ1-2; 7 bases are shared with TRBD1. The CDR3 runs 12 residues. V gave up 6 bases and J gave up 6 bases; unmatched junction bases: 4. CDR3 nucleotide sequence: TGTGCCAGCAGCGGGACAGCCGATGGCTACACCTTC. It codes for CASSGTADGYTF.

The rearrangement joins TRBV19 to TRBJ1-5, with D possibly TRBD1 on 6 matching bases. The CDR3 extends over 15 amino acids. Trimming took off 3 bases at V and 1 base at J, with 10 bases between the two ends. Germline CDR1 is LNHDA and CDR2 is SQIVND (reference sequence). CDR3 region: CASSIGQGSNQPQHF. CDR3 DNA sequence: TGTGCCAGTAGTATCGGCCAGGGGAGCAATCAGCCCCAGCATTTT.

This rearrangement joins TRBV7-9 to TRBJ1-2, with unresolved D. The V end was cut by 6 bases, the J end by 4 bases, with 9 bases between. CDR3 length equals 12 residues. CDR1 is SEHNR, CDR2 FQNEAQ, per germline (reference sequence). The CDR3 sequence is CASRLDIYGYTF. Here the CDR3 DNA reads TGTGCCAGCAGACTCGACATCTATGGCTACACCTTC.

The chain employs TRBV24-1 and TRBJ2-5, with 8 bases aligning to TRBD1. The CDR3 length is 14 residues. After removal of 10 bases from V and 5 bases from J, the junction contained 11 bases not matched to a gene. The V gene's germline CDR1 is KGHDR and CDR2 SFDVKD. CDR3 amino acids: CATRTGSVGETQYF. The CDR3 coding sequence is TGTGCCACGAGGACAGGGTCGGTAGGGGAGACCCAGTACTTC.

This clone was seen a few times. The V call is TRBV5-1, the J call TRBJ2-3; D call uncertain. The V gene's germline CDR1 is SGHRS and CDR2 YFSETQ. The CDR3 contains 13 residues. V was trimmed by 4 bases and J by 4 bases, leaving 10 bases between them. The CDR3 nucleotides read TGCGCCAGCAGCCCGGTCCGCGCAGATACGCAGTATTTT. As protein: CASSPVRADTQYF.

This clone was recorded once. CDR3 sequence: CASSVSGTSGSYEQYF. The DNA for the CDR3 is TGTGCCAGCAGCGTTTCGGGGACTAGCGGCTCCTACGAGCAGTACTTC. V and J are TRBV9 and TRBJ2-7; 11 nucleotides align to TRBD2. Germline V gene data show CDR1 as SGDLS and CDR2 as YYNGEE. V lost 2 bases to trimming and J lost 0 bases; unmatched junction nucleotides: 4. The CDR3 extends over 16 amino acids. The full variable domain, with the rest looked up from reference TRBV9 and TRBJ2-7, is DSGVTQTPKHLITATGQRVTLRCSPRSGDLSVYWYQQSLDQGLQFLIQYYNGEERAKGNILERFSAQQFPDLHSELNLSSLELGDSALYFCASSVSGTSGSYEQYFGPGTRLTVT.

The chain uses TRBV4-3 and TRBJ1-2, with D possibly being TRBD1 (5 bases). V was cut by 4 bases and J by 4 bases, with 16 bases left in between. Germline V gives CDR1 LGHNA, CDR2 YSLEER. CDR3 size: 15 residues. For the CDR3, the DNA is TGCGCCAGCAGCCCGACGGTGGGCGGGACCTATGGCTACACCTTC. It is translated as CASSPTVGGTYGYTF.

The chain joins TRBV28 to TRBJ1-1; D gene uncertain. The CDR3 has 16 residues. Germline V CDR1 and CDR2: MDHEN, SYDVKM. Trimming pared 6 bases from V and 1 base from J, leaving 18 bases between. The CDR3 DNA reads as TGTGCCAGCAGCCCCGGCGGCAGATTGGGGAACACTGAAGCTTTCTTT. Its translation is CASSPGGRLGNTEAFF.

Here the CDR3 DNA reads TGTGCCTGGAGTATGGGGGCATTCACTGAAGCTTTCTTT. This translates into CAWSMGAFTEAFF. The chain carries TRBV30 and TRBJ1-1; a possible D gene is TRBD1 (6 bases). The germline CDR1 and CDR2 sequences are GTSNPN and SVGIG (reference sequence). This CDR3 is 13 amino acids long. Trimming stripped 2 bases from V and 4 bases from J, with 11 bases between. The entire variable domain, with the rest obtained from reference TRBV30 and TRBJ1-1, is as follows: SQTIHQWPATLVQPVGSPLSLECTVEGTSNPNLYWYRQAAGRGLQLLFYSVGIGQISSEVPQNLSASRPQDRQFILSSKKLLLSDSGFYLCAWSMGAFTEAFFGQGTRLTVV.

The chain links TRBV6-1 to TRBJ2-7; 7 bases align to TRBD2. The CDR3 length is 15 residues. J gave up 2 bases and V 3 bases, and 7 bases lay outside the gene matches. From germline, CDR1 is MNHNS and CDR2 SASEGT. CDR3 sequence reads: CASSDAGTIAYEQYF. In DNA, the CDR3 is TGTGCCAGCAGTGATGCTGGGACTATAGCCTACGAGCAGTACTTC.

The rearrangement joins TRBV9 to TRBJ1-1; no firm D call. CDR1 and CDR2 from the germline V gene are SGDLS and YYNGEE. Trimming pared 0 bases from V and 0 bases from J, leaving 12 bases between. This CDR3 has 16 residues. CDR3 DNA sequence: TGTGCCAGCAGCGTAGGAAGAACAAGTATGAACACTGAAGCTTTCTTT. Residues: CASSVGRTSMNTEAFF.

The genes are TRBV14 and TRBJ1-5, with a weak D call TRBD1 (5 bases). The CDR3 totals 17 residues. V lost 6 bases to trimming and J lost 1 base, with 19 bases between them. CDR1 is SGHDN and CDR2 is FVKESK in the germline V gene. This chain's CDR3 is CASSLPAVGRSNQPQHF. The CDR3 nucleotides are TGTGCCAGCAGTCTCCCAGCCGTGGGGCGAAGCAATCAGCCCCAGCATTTT.

The J gene is TRBJ2-3, the V gene TRBV5-1; 8 bases line up with TRBD2. There are 12 residues in the CDR3. Germline loops: CDR1 SGHRS, CDR2 YFSETQ. The V and J ends lost 3 bases and 6 bases, in that order; junction bases with no gene match: 0. For the CDR3, the DNA is TGCGCCAGCAGCTCTAGCGGGGATACGCAGTATTTT. Translation gives CASSSSGDTQYF.

The CDR3 loop is CASSSRQLGEQYF. CDR3 in DNA: TGCGCCAGCAGCTCCCGACAACTAGGCGAGCAGTACTTC. The rearrangement links TRBV5-1 to TRBJ2-7; D might be TRBD2 (5 bases). Germline loops: CDR1 SGHRS, CDR2 YFSETQ. V shed 3 bases and J shed 6 bases, with 13 bases lying between them. The CDR3 covers 13 residues.

Written as DNA, the CDR3 is TGTGCCAGCTCACCGCATCCTCCTGGGACAGAAAGACTCTACGAGCAGTACTTC. Encoded protein: CASSPHPPGTERLYEQYF. The V gene is TRBV18, the J gene TRBJ2-7, with 7 bases that match TRBD1. Germline V gives CDR1 KGHSH, CDR2 LQKENI. The CDR3 is made up of 18 amino acids. With 3 bases clipped from V and 3 bases from J, the junction kept 17 bases outside the gene matches.

V is TRBV28 and J is TRBJ2-3; tentatively, D is TRBD2 (6 bases). Germline V CDR1 and CDR2: MDHEN, SYDVKM. Trimming stripped 4 bases from V and 4 bases from J, with 6 bases between. CDR3 length: 12 amino acids. CDR3 coding DNA: TGTGCCAGCAGTTCGGGGGCAGATACGCAGTATTTT. Amino acids: CASSSGADTQYF.

The rearrangement links TRBV3-1 (or the pseudogene TRBV3-2) to TRBJ2-7; weak D call: TRBD1 (5 bases). In germline, CDR1 is LGHDT, CDR2 YNNKEL (reference sequence). This CDR3 region has 16 residues. V was clipped by 3 bases and J by 2 bases, with 17 bases between them. The CDR3 nucleotides are TGTGCCAGCAGCCATGGGGTAACAGGCACCCCCTACGAGCAGTACTTC. It encodes CASSHGVTGTPYEQYF.

V usage is TRBV19 and J usage is TRBJ2-2; 7 nucleotides agree with TRBD2. Losses at the gene ends were 7 bases for V and 5 bases for J; bases not matched to a gene: 10. There are 15 residues in the CDR3. The germline CDR1 and CDR2 sequences are LNHDA and SQIVND (reference sequence). The CDR3 bases are TGTGCCAGTAATAAGGGCGGGAGATTAACCGGGGAGCTGTTTTTT. Its protein product is CASNKGGRLTGELFF. Filled out from reference TRBV19 and TRBJ2-2, the complete variable domain reads DGGITQSPKYLFRKEGQNVTLSCEQNLNHDAMYWYRQDPGQGLRLIYYSQIVNDFQKGDIAEGYSVSREKKESFPLTVTSAQKNPTAFYLCASNKGGRLTGELFFGEGSRLTVL.

The chain recombines TRBV7-8 with TRBJ1-2, with 8 positions matching TRBD1. V was clipped by 6 bases and J by 7 bases; unmatched bases: 19. The CDR3 runs to 17 residues. The V gene's germline CDR1 is SGHVS and CDR2 FQNEAQ. The CDR3 DNA reads as TGTGCCAGCAGTCCAGGCAGACAGGGGAGGTTTGGCTCTGGCTACACCTTC. This translates into CASSPGRQGRFGSGYTF.